The 8 T cell receptor beta chains listed next were all sequenced from one sample in a study of cytomegalovirus exposure and HLA in healthy donors. The PCR was carried out with 60 Vbeta primers and 13 Jbeta primers. Clones were read by immunoSEQ multiplex PCR, and TCRdb kept only the in-frame ones, dropping some. The profile shows some 150,000 clones, approximately 80% of them singletons. The sequenced material came from PBMCs. These receptors were obtained from a woman between 40 and 50 years old in good health and CMV-seronegative.

V gene TRBV18 combines with J gene TRBJ2-1; possibly TRBD1 for D (6 bases). Per the germline V gene, CDR1 is KGHSH and CDR2 is LQKENI. This CDR3 contains 14 residues. V gave up 5 bases and J gave up 8 bases, with 16 bases separating them. The CDR3 coding sequence is TGTGCCAGCTCAAAGACACAGGGTCCCGATGAGCAGTTCTTC. It is translated as CASSKTQGPDEQFF. Looking up the rest from reference TRBV18 and TRBJ2-1 gives the full variable domain: NAGVMQNPRHLVRRRGQEARLRCSPMKGHSHVYWYRQLPEEGLKFMVYLQKENIIDESGMPKERFSAEFPKEGPSILRIQQVVRGDSAAYFCASSKTQGPDEQFFGPGTRLTVL.

This chain uses TRBV15 with TRBJ1-1; a possible D gene is TRBD1 (5 bases). The CDR3 contains 12 residues. CDR1 LNHNV and CDR2 YYDKDF come from the germline V gene (reference sequence). Trimming stripped 8 bases from V and 1 base from J, with 8 bases between. The CDR3 nucleotides are TGTGCCACCGGGGGGGGGAACACTGAAGCTTTCTTT. Its protein product is CATGGGNTEAFF.

The chain couples TRBV18 to TRBJ1-2; TRBD1 might be the D (6 bases). CDR1 is KGHSH and CDR2 is LQKENI in the germline V gene. CDR3 length: 15 residues. V was pared by 2 bases and J by 1 base, with 11 bases between. This chain's CDR3 is CASSPVGTYNYGYTF. CDR3 bases: TGTGCCAGCTCACCAGTTGGGACATATAACTATGGCTACACCTTC.

Only a few counts were recorded for this clone. The V and J genes are TRBV7-9 and TRBJ1-4; 9 bases match TRBD1. The CDR3 sequence is 15 residues long. Trimming at V came to 5 bases and at J to 7 bases, leaving 8 bases not matched to a gene. Looked up from germline, CDR1 is SEHNR and CDR2 is FQNEAQ (reference sequence). The CDR3 bases are TGTGCCAGCAGCCTACCGCCGGGACAGGGTGAAAAACTGTTTTTT. Residues: CASSLPPGQGEKLFF. The complete variable domain, with remaining parts taken from reference TRBV7-9 and TRBJ1-4, reads DTGVSQNPRHKITKRGQNVTFRCDPISEHNRLYWYRQTLGQGPEFLTYFQNEAQLEKSRLLSDRFSAERPKGSFSTLEIQRTEQGDSAMYLCASSLPPGQGEKLFFGSGTQLSVL.

The V gene is TRBV6-5, the J gene TRBJ1-1; 9 bases map to TRBD1. V lost 8 bases and J lost 3; bases outside the gene matches: 10. The germline V gene has CDR1 MNHEY and CDR2 SVGAGI. The CDR3 sequence is 15 residues long. Here the CDR3 reads CASQRTGTGYTEAFF. The DNA of the CDR3 is TGTGCCAGCCAGAGGACCGGGACAGGGTACACTGAAGCTTTCTTT.

The genes are TRBV6-5 and TRBJ2-5, with no clear D. Gene TRBJ2-7 matches the end of the DNA better, so the J call may be wrong. The CDR3 sequence is 14 residues long. Germline V lookup: CDR1 MNHEY, CDR2 SVGAGI. CDR3 nucleotides: TGTGCCAGCAGTTACTCATCGAGCCTCTACGAGCAGTACTTC. Its protein product is CASSYSSSLYEQYF.

The chain couples TRBV21-1 to TRBJ1-5; the tabulated D call, TRBD1, remains unverified against the DNA. TRBV21-1 is classified as a pseudogene. The CDR3 spans 19 residues. Written as DNA, the CDR3 is TGTGCCAGCAGCAAAGTATTCGTAGGAGGACAGGGTAGCAATCAGCCCCAGCATTTT. Translating gives CASSKVFVGGQGSNQPQHF.

The chain joins TRBV11-3 to TRBJ1-1; D gene ambiguous. V dropped 5 bases and J dropped 3 bases, with 13 bases sitting between them. The length of the CDR3 is 14 residues. Germline V gene sequence: CDR1 SGHNT, CDR2 YENEEA. The CDR3, as DNA: TGTGCCAGCAGCCTGGAGGGAGAGGACACTGAAGCTTTCTTT. As protein: CASSLEGEDTEAFF.